The following is a T cell receptor beta chain sequence with its context. This clonotype was seen more than once but under ten times. It lacks a known antigen. Qualities for individual bases were not recorded, and no much larger clone is one base off. This sample stems from a study of CD8 T cells in ankylosing spondylitis (dated by TCRdb to 2017 to 2019). General notes on the study: The study set out to find disease-linked TCR variants by profiling T cell receptor beta repertoires in ankylosing spondylitis patients and healthy donors. The whole study cohort included over a hundred healthy donors and around 25 ankylosing spondylitis patients. Peripheral blood samples were taken, and synovial fluid was additionally collected from ankylosing spondylitis patients.

Findings and caveats that apply to the study as a whole: A CD8+ phenotype was shown by the disease-linked clones, which were found at relatively low frequencies in peripheral blood. Significant enrichment of the disease-linked clones was reported in matched synovial fluid samples from ankylosing spondylitis patients. Some TCR beta motif variants had previously been reported in synovial fluid and blood of reactive arthritis patients, which suggested common disease-initiation mechanisms. Blood from ankylosing spondylitis patients appeared to be characterized by a TCR beta motif composed of eight or nine highly homologous amino acid variants.

The sequencer was an Illumina HiSeq 2500. Quantitative 5'-RACE with molecular barcodes was the method used to prepare the TCR beta libraries. Under the source paper's analysis protocol: A new computational method based on a probabilistic model of VDJ rearrangement was used to identify disease-linked TCR variants. The raw public data were reprocessed by TCRdb itself: fastp quality trimming at Q25, MiXCR clonotype calling, in-frame beta chains only. One record per CDR3 amino acid sequence lists the most common genes and DNA. Here the V and J calls rest on TCRdb's processing, not on the authors' analysis. The sample table records 75,000 to 95,000 distinct CDR3 sequences; around 8.5% of these occur just once. Roughly 29% of the sample goes to the ten largest clones. According to the germline V gene, CDR1 reads SGHDT and CDR2 reads YYEEEE. Germline trimming amounts to 4 bases on V and 0 bases on J, with 10 as the count of junction bases outside the gene matches. From the cysteine up to the phenylalanine, the CDR3 has a length of 17 residues. Solely the CDR3 DNA is kept, with 51 bases framed from the first base.

The rearrangement joined TRBV5-6 to TRBJ1-3; TRBD1 agrees with 7 junctional bases. This sequence originates from a male donor with ankylosing spondylitis. The sequenced sample consisted of blood, either unsorted or a sorted T cell fraction (not recorded which). The DNA sequence follows: TGTGCCAGCAGCCCTACGGGGGGACAGTTCTCTGGAAACACCATATATTTT. This is translated as CASSPTGGQFSGNTIYF. When the CDR3 is completed using the reference TRBV5-6 and TRBJ1-3 genes on either side, the full variable domain is DAGVTQSPTHLIKTRGQQVTLRCSPKSGHDTVSWYQQALGQGPQFIFQYYEEEERQRGNFPDRFSGHQFPNYSSELNVNALLLGDSALYLCASSPTGGQFSGNTIYFGEGSWLTVV.